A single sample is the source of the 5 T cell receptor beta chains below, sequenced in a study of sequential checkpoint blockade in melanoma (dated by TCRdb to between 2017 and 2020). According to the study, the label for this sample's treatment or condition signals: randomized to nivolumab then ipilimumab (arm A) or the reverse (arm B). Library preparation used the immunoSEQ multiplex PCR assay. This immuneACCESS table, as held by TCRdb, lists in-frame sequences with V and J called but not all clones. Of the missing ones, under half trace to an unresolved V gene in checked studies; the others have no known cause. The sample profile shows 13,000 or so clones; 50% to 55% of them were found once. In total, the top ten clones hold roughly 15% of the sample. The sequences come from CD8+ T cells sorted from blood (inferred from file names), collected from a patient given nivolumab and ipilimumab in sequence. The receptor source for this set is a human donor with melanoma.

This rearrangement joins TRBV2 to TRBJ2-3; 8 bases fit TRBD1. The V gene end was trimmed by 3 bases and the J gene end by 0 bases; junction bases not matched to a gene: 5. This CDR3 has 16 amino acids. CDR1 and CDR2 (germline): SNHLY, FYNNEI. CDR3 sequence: CASSDDRGPSTDTQYF. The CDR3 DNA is TGTGCCAGCAGTGACGACAGGGGCCCAAGCACAGATACGCAGTATTTT. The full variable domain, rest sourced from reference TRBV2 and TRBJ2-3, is EPEVTQTPSHQVTQMGQEVILRCVPISNHLYFYWYRQILGQKVEFLVSFYNNEISEKSEIFDDQFSVERPDGSNFTLKIRSTKLEDSAMYFCASSDDRGPSTDTQYFGPGTRLTVL.

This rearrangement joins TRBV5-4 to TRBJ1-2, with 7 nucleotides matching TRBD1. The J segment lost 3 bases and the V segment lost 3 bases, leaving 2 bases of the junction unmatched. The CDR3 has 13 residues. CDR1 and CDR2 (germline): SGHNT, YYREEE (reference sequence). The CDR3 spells CASSSGTDYGYTF. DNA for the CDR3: TGTGCCAGCAGCTCGGGGACAGACTATGGCTACACCTTC.

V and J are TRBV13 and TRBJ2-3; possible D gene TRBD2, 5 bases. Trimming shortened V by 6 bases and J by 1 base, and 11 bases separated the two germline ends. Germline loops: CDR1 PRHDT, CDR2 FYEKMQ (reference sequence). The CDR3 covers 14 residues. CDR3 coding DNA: TGTGCCAGCAGGTCTCTCGGGGGCACAGATACGCAGTATTTT. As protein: CASRSLGGTDTQYF. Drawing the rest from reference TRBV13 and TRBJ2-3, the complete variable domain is AAGVIQSPRHLIKEKRETATLKCYPIPRHDTVYWYQQGPGQDPQFLISFYEKMQSDKGSIPDRFSAQQFSDYHSELNMSSLELGDSALYFCASRSLGGTDTQYFGPGTRLTVL.

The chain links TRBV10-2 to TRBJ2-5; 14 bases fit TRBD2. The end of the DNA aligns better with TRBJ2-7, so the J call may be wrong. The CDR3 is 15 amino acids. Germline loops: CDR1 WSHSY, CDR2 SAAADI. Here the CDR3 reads CASSPGTSGGNEQYF. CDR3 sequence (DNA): TGCGCCAGCAGTCCAGGGACTAGCGGGGGAAACGAGCAGTACTTC.

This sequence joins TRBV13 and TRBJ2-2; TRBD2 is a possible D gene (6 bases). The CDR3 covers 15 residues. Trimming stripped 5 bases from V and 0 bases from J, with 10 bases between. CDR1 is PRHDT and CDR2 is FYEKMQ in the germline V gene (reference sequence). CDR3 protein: CASSAGRPNTGELFF. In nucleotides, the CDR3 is TGTGCCAGCAGCGCCGGGAGACCGAACACCGGGGAGCTGTTTTTT.